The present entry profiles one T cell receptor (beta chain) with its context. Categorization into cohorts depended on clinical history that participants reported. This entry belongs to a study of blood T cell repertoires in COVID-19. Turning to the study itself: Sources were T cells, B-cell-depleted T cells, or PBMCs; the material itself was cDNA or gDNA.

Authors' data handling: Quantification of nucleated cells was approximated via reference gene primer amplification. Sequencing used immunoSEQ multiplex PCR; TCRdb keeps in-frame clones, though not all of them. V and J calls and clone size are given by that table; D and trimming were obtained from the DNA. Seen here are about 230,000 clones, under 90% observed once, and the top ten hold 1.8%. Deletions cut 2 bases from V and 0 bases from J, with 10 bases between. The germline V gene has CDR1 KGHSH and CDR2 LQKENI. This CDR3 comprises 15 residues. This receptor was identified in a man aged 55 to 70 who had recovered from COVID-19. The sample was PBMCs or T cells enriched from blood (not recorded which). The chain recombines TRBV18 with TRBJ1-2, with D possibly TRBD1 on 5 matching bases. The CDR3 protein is CASSPMDTANYGYTF. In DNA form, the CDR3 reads TGTGCCAGCTCACCAATGGACACCGCTAACTATGGCTACACCTTC.